These 29 T cell receptor beta chains were sequenced from one sample in a study of blood T cell repertoires in COVID-19. Repertoires were generated with immunoSEQ multiplex PCR, while TCRdb's copy carries only in-frame clones and drops some. Of about 380,000 clones in the sample, more than 75% are singletons; the top ten hold around 1.2%. Sequencing was carried out using PBMCs or T cells enriched from blood (not recorded which). The receptors shown here come from a woman aged 18-30 years who had recovered from COVID-19.

The CDR3 loop reads CASSQVRGQETQYF. The DNA of the CDR3 is TGCGCCAGCAGCCAAGTAAGGGGACAGGAGACCCAGTACTTC. The chain carries TRBV4-3 and TRBJ2-5; 7 bases agree with TRBD1. The CDR3 is 14 residues long. Trimming cost V 1 base and J 5 bases; bases outside gene matches: 4. In germline, CDR1 is LGHNA, CDR2 YSLEER.

This sequence joins TRBV7-2 and TRBJ1-1; D ambiguous. Trimming cost V 4 bases and J 0 bases, with 6 bases left between them. Germline V lookup: CDR1 SGHTA, CDR2 FQGNSA. The CDR3 contains 13 residues. CDR3: CASSSSVNTEAFF. The DNA for the CDR3 is TGTGCCAGCAGCTCATCAGTGAACACTGAAGCTTTCTTT.

This clone was recorded once. The chain links TRBV27 to TRBJ1-1, with TRBD1 matching over 7 bases. Germline V gene lookup returns CDR1 MNHEY and CDR2 SMNVEV (reference sequence). With 5 bases clipped from V and 5 bases from J, the junction kept 5 bases outside the gene matches. The CDR3 runs 13 residues. The CDR3 loop reads CASSRGRETEAFF. For the CDR3, the DNA is TGTGCCAGCAGTAGGGGGCGTGAGACTGAAGCTTTCTTT.

In its sample, this clone was seen once. The chain has TRBV12-5 and TRBJ1-1, with 7 bases lining up with TRBD1. The CDR3 spans 16 residues. CDR1 and CDR2 from the germline V gene are LGHNT and FRNRAP. Trimming at V came to 7 bases and at J to 4 bases, leaving 15 bases not matched to a gene. DNA for the CDR3: TGTGCTAGTGCCTTTGGAGGGCCAGGGGGAGTCACTGAAGCTTTCTTT. Translating gives CASAFGGPGGVTEAFF.

The gene calls are TRBV14 and TRBJ2-5; TRBD1 agrees at 12 bases. CDR1 is SGHDN, CDR2 FVKESK, per germline. The CDR3 runs 15 residues. V was clipped by 3 bases and J by 4 bases; unmatched bases: 3. The CDR3, as DNA: TGTGCCAGCAGCCAGGGACAGGGGGCAGGAGAGACCCAGTACTTC. This encodes CASSQGQGAGETQYF.

The chain has TRBV11-2 and TRBJ2-7; the D gene is possibly TRBD1 (7 bases). The CDR3 is 14 amino acids. The germline gives CDR1 SGHAT, CDR2 FQNNGV. V lost 5 bases to trimming and J lost 3 bases, with 14 bases between them. In DNA, the CDR3 is TGTGCCAGCAGCCCAGGGGGGTTAGGCTACGAGCAGTACTTC. The encoded protein is CASSPGGLGYEQYF.

J is TRBJ2-3 and V is TRBV18; possible D gene TRBD2, 6 bases. The CDR3 is 12 residues long. Germline CDR1 reads KGHSH; CDR2 reads LQKENI. V lost 6 bases and J lost 6, with 10 bases in between. The CDR3 DNA reads TGTGCCAGCTCTTCCCGGGGGGATACGCAGTATTTT. It encodes CASSSRGDTQYF.

This chain uses TRBV3-1 (or the pseudogene TRBV3-2) with TRBJ1-1, with a weak D call TRBD1 (5 bases). The CDR3 totals 14 residues. The germline V gene encodes CDR1 LGHDT and CDR2 YNNKEL (reference sequence). The germline V and J ends were trimmed by 1 base and 4 bases, with 10 bases remaining between them. Written as DNA, the CDR3 is TGTGCCAGCAGCCAAGGGGCCGGGGGCACTGAAGCTTTCTTT. Translation: CASSQGAGGTEAFF.

The genes are TRBV5-1 and TRBJ2-7; D is uncertain. CDR1 and CDR2 (germline): SGHRS, YFSETQ. The CDR3 covers 13 residues. V was clipped by 0 bases and J by 4 bases, with 8 bases between them. As DNA, the CDR3 is TGCGCCAGCAGCTTGGGGGCCTGGTACGAGCAGTACTTC. Protein: CASSLGAWYEQYF.

The chain joins TRBV12-3 or TRBV12-4 to TRBJ1-4; D is ambiguous. V lost 5 bases to trimming and J lost 6 bases, with 7 bases between them. This CDR3 spans 12 amino acids. Here the CDR3 reads CASSPRDEKLFF. The CDR3 nucleotides are TGTGCCAGCAGTCCACGCGATGAAAAACTGTTTTTT.

A single count supports this clone. The chain is built from TRBV7-8 and TRBJ2-7; TRBD2 agrees at 12 bases. Germline CDR1 SGHVS, CDR2 FQNEAQ. With V trimmed by 4 bases and J by 2 bases, 12 bases remained unmatched. The CDR3 is 18 residues long. The CDR3 region has the DNA TGTGCCAGCAGCTCCCGGACTAGCGGGGCCCCCTGGACCTACGAGCAGTACTTC. Amino acids: CASSSRTSGAPWTYEQYF.

This rearrangement joins TRBV18 to TRBJ1-1; 8 bases map to TRBD1. Per the germline V gene, CDR1 is KGHSH and CDR2 is LQKENI. V lost 0 bases and J lost 3; bases outside the gene matches: 6. The CDR3 extends over 16 amino acids. CDR3 in amino acids: CASSPPNSQGDTEAFF. CDR3 bases: TGTGCCAGCTCACCACCGAACTCACAGGGGGACACTGAAGCTTTCTTT.

The chain employs TRBV5-1 and TRBJ1-2; 10 bases align to TRBD1. Germline CDR1 and CDR2: SGHRS and YFSETQ. This CDR3 contains 16 residues. The V gene end was trimmed by 7 bases and the J gene end by 0 bases; junction bases not matched to a gene: 9. Here the CDR3 reads CASAETGQGPNYGYTF. In DNA form, the CDR3 reads TGCGCCAGCGCTGAGACGGGACAGGGGCCTAACTATGGCTACACCTTC.

The chain uses TRBV19 and TRBJ1-3; perhaps TRBD1 as D (5 bases). Germline V gene data show CDR1 as LNHDA and CDR2 as SQIVND (reference sequence). V dropped 7 bases and J dropped 1 base, with 11 bases sitting between them. The CDR3 consists of 14 residues. CDR3 loop: CASTPQGSGNTIYF. The CDR3 DNA reads as TGTGCCAGTACACCTCAGGGATCTGGAAACACCATATATTTT.

The genes are TRBV5-4 and TRBJ1-2, with 9 bases fitting TRBD1. V was pared by 6 bases and J by 6 bases, with 12 bases of the junction left unmatched. Germline CDR1 SGHNT, CDR2 YYREEE (reference sequence). CDR3 length: 15 amino acids. This chain's CDR3 is CASTISGQGRNGYTF. CDR3 coding DNA: TGTGCCAGCACCATATCGGGACAGGGACGGAATGGCTACACCTTC.

In the case of this clone: The sample holds other DNA sequences that translate to the same CDR3. This chain links TRBV19 with TRBJ1-1; 9 bases match TRBD1. Germline V CDR1 and CDR2: LNHDA, SQIVND (reference sequence). This CDR3 is 14 amino acids long. The junction had 7 bases not matched to a gene; V was cut back by 6 bases and J by 5 bases. CDR3 sequence reads: CASSRTGARTEAFF. The DNA for the CDR3 is TGTGCCAGTAGCCGGACAGGGGCCAGAACTGAAGCTTTCTTT. Full variable domain (outside the CDR3, taken from reference TRBV19 and TRBJ1-1): DGGITQSPKYLFRKEGQNVTLSCEQNLNHDAMYWYRQDPGQGLRLIYYSQIVNDFQKGDIAEGYSVSREKKESFPLTVTSAQKNPTAFYLCASSRTGARTEAFFGQGTRLTVV.

The chain couples TRBV10-3 to TRBJ1-1; D may be TRBD1 (6 bases). Trimming removed 2 bases at V and 0 bases at J, with 10 bases between. The germline V gene has CDR1 ENHRY and CDR2 SYGVKD. This CDR3 contains 15 residues. The CDR3, as DNA: TGTGCCATCAGTGAGGCTGGGGGCATGAACACTGAAGCTTTCTTT. This codes for CAISEAGGMNTEAFF.

The chain is built from TRBV7-6 and TRBJ1-2; TRBD1 matches at 9 bases. Losses at the gene ends were 0 bases for V and 5 bases for J; bases not matched to a gene: 4. Germline CDR1 reads SGHVS; CDR2 reads FNYEAQ. This CDR3 spans 15 amino acids. For the CDR3, the DNA is TGTGCCAGCAGCTTAGCGGGACAGGGTGATTATGGCTACACCTTC. Translating it yields CASSLAGQGDYGYTF.

This chain joins TRBV4-1 and TRBJ2-5; 7 bases are a match to TRBD1. From germline, CDR1 is MGHRA and CDR2 YSYEKL. CDR3 length: 16 amino acids. J was trimmed by 2 bases and V by 6 bases; bases with no gene match: 12. Here the CDR3 reads CASRTTTGPIQETQYF. The CDR3 DNA reads as TGCGCCAGCAGAACTACGACAGGGCCTATACAAGAGACCCAGTACTTC.

This chain connects TRBV7-9 to TRBJ1-2, with D possibly matching TRBD1 (5 bases). The CDR3 runs 14 residues. Trimming shortened V by 3 bases and J by 8 bases, and 16 bases separated the two germline ends. Germline CDR1 SEHNR, CDR2 FQNEAQ (reference sequence). The CDR3: CASSFRPQGVGYTF. CDR3 DNA: TGTGCCAGCAGCTTCAGGCCCCAGGGCGTAGGCTACACCTTC.

The V call is TRBV25-1, the J call TRBJ1-1; D perhaps matches TRBD1 (6 bases). The germline gives CDR1 MGHDK, CDR2 SYGVNS. Trimming shortened V by 4 bases and J by 3 bases, and 12 bases separated the two germline ends. CDR3 size: 14 residues. CDR3 region: CASSGNRVYTEAFF. The CDR3 DNA is TGTGCCAGCAGTGGGAACAGGGTATACACTGAAGCTTTCTTT.

J is TRBJ2-3 and V is TRBV4-1; D is possibly TRBD1 (5 bases). V lost 4 bases to trimming and J lost 1 base, with 15 bases between them. CDR3 size: 16 residues. The germline gives CDR1 MGHRA, CDR2 YSYEKL. For the CDR3, the DNA is TGCGCCAGCAGCCCCAGACCCAGGGTAGGCACAGATACGCAGTATTTT. Amino acids: CASSPRPRVGTDTQYF.

This chain links TRBV5-6 with TRBJ1-4; perhaps TRBD1 as D (6 bases). Trimming took 4 bases from V and 14 from J, leaving 12 bases between them. This CDR3 is built from 11 residues. Germline lookup yields CDR1 SGHDT and CDR2 YYEEEE. The CDR3 region has the DNA TGTGCCAGCAGCCCAGGACAGAAGCTGTTTTTT. Translated: CASSPGQKLFF. Full variable domain (missing parts from reference TRBV5-6 and TRBJ1-4): DAGVTQSPTHLIKTRGQQVTLRCSPKSGHDTVSWYQQALGQGPQFIFQYYEEEERQRGNFPDRFSGHQFPNYSSELNVNALLLGDSALYLCASSPGQKLFFGSGTQLSVL.

This clone occurred a few times. The chain uses TRBV3-1 (or the pseudogene TRBV3-2) and TRBJ1-1; tentatively, D is TRBD1 (5 bases). Germline V gene data show CDR1 as LGHDT and CDR2 as YNNKEL (reference sequence). This CDR3 is built from 13 residues. V lost 3 bases, J lost 6 bases, and 11 bases lay in between. The CDR3 coding sequence is TGTGCCAGCAGCCACTTGGGGGGGGCTGAAGCTTTCTTT. It specifies CASSHLGGAEAFF.

The chain has TRBV11-3 and TRBJ2-1; TRBD1 matches at 9 bases. The ends lost 1 base at V and 8 bases at J; junction bases unmatched: 12. CDR1 is SGHNT, CDR2 YENEEA, per germline. This CDR3 has 17 amino acids. The CDR3 sequence: CASSLGLGTGYEDEQFF. The CDR3 DNA is TGTGCCAGCAGCTTAGGTTTGGGGACAGGGTACGAGGATGAGCAGTTCTTC.

This sequence joins TRBV4-1 and TRBJ2-3; 14 nucleotides align to TRBD2. V was clipped by 2 bases and J by 4 bases; unmatched bases: 5. The CDR3 is 17 residues long. Germline assignment: CDR1 MGHRA and CDR2 YSYEKL. This CDR3 is CASSQSGLAGGPDTQYF. The CDR3 coding sequence is TGCGCCAGCAGCCAATCCGGACTAGCGGGGGGTCCAGATACGCAGTATTTT.

For this clone: One end of the junction varies from germline; a read error may be responsible. CDR3 residues: CASSDSPDYNEQFF. The DNA for the CDR3 is TGTGCCAGCAGCGACTCCCCAGACTACAATGAGCAGTTCTTC. The chain joins TRBV6-4 to TRBJ2-1; D ambiguous. Germline values: CDR1 MRHNA, CDR2 SNTAGT. CDR3 length: 14 amino acids.

On this clone: Its ends do not fully match the called genes, so a read error is possible. The chain couples TRBV5-1 to TRBJ1-5, with D tentatively TRBD1 (5 bases). The germline CDR1 and CDR2 sequences are SGHRS and YFSETQ. The CDR3 has 14 residues. The CDR3 sequence is CARSPGGEGQPQHF. The DNA of the CDR3 is TGCGCCCGCAGCCCGGGGGGGGAGGGTCAGCCCCAGCATTTT.

V gene TRBV5-4 combines with J gene TRBJ2-3; 8 bases line up with TRBD2. The ends lost 0 bases at V and 2 bases at J; junction bases unmatched: 5. CDR1 and CDR2 (germline): SGHNT, YYREEE (reference sequence). The CDR3 sequence is 16 residues long. CDR3 sequence: CASSLEGGGITDTQYF. The CDR3, as DNA: TGTGCCAGCAGCTTGGAAGGCGGGGGGATCACAGATACGCAGTATTTT.